A single sample gave rise to the 2 T cell receptor beta chains below, sequenced in a study of CD8+ T cells in alopecia areata. Following RNA extraction, reverse transcription yielded cDNA that acted as the sequencing template. The repertoire was sequenced with immunoSEQ multiplex PCR; TCRdb's copy has only in-frame clones and lacks some. The data show a few hundred thousand clones, 67% seen once. The specimen comprised CD4+ T cells sorted from blood, sampled at week 0. The receptors come from a human donor with alopecia areata.

This clone showed up just a few times. V is TRBV29-1 and J is TRBJ1-6; tentatively, D is TRBD1 (6 bases). V dropped 4 bases and J dropped 4 bases, with 8 bases sitting between them. In germline, CDR1 is SQVTM, CDR2 ANQGSEA. The CDR3 covers 13 residues. The CDR3 sequence is CSVGDRYNSPLHF. The CDR3 DNA follows: TGCAGCGTTGGAGACAGGTATAATTCACCCCTCCACTTT.

The CDR3 loop is CASSPAGDEDTQYF. CDR3 DNA: TGTGCCAGCAGCCCAGCGGGGGATGAAGATACGCAGTATTTT. The chain recombines TRBV5-6 with TRBJ2-3; 8 nucleotides align to TRBD2. V shed 4 bases and J 5 bases; nucleotides not matched to a gene: 6. Germline lookup yields CDR1 SGHDT and CDR2 YYEEEE. The CDR3 has 14 residues.